This entry describes one TCR beta chain. This record comes from a study of blood T cell repertoires in COVID-19. Overall study context: Spain, Italy and the United States supplied samples that represented acute and convalescent COVID-19. Sources were T cells, B-cell-depleted T cells, or PBMCs; the material itself was cDNA or gDNA.

The CDR3 sequence is 15 residues long. The germline V gene has CDR1 LGHDT and CDR2 YNNKEL (reference sequence). V lost 4 bases and J 2 bases, leaving 14 bases between the germline ends. In the authors' workflow: Amplification from reference gene primers served as the basis for estimated nucleated cell counts. Assay: immunoSEQ multiplex PCR; the TCRdb copy retains only in-frame clones and omits some. From that table come the V and J calls and clone size; the DNA was used to work out D and trimming. The table records over 600,000 clones, around 90% of them present only once. Source material: peripheral blood. The receptor was isolated from a woman aged 18-29 years with acute or convalescent COVID-19. The chain joins TRBV3-1 (or the pseudogene TRBV3-2) to TRBJ1-2; D unclear. CDR3 bases: TGTGCCAGCAGCCGGGCTGCGGGCCTGAACTATGGCTACACCTTC. Its translation: CASSRAAGLNYGYTF.